One sample yielded the 17 T cell receptor beta chains listed below, sequenced in a study of identical twins. TCRdb re-called the 5' RACE reads with MiXCR, one entry per CDR3 protein. The table lists 1.5 million to 2 million distinct CDR3 sequences, around a third of them singletons. The sequenced sample consisted of cord blood. These receptor sequences come from a newborn girl in good health.

This clonotype has only a few counts. One base away lies a much larger clone, so this may be a sequencing read error. Here the CDR3 reads CSVGGTGGYEQYF. As DNA, the CDR3 is TGCAGCGTTGGTGGGACAGGGGGCTACGAGCAGTACTTC. The rearrangement joins TRBV29-1 to TRBJ2-7; 11 bases align to TRBD1. The CDR3 contains 13 residues. CDR1 is SQVTM and CDR2 is ANQGSEA in the germline V gene. After removal of 4 bases from V and 3 bases from J, the junction contained 2 bases not matched to a gene.

This clonotype has a handful of counts. The CDR3 region has the DNA TGTGCCAGCAGCCTGGACAGGGTTCCTACTTACTACGAGCAGTACTTC. Protein product: CASSLDRVPTYYEQYF. This chain connects TRBV28 to TRBJ2-7, with 8 bases matching TRBD1. The V segment lost 6 bases and the J segment 3 bases; nucleotides outside the gene matches: 13. The CDR3 contains 16 residues. The germline V gene has CDR1 MDHEN and CDR2 SYDVKM. Complete variable domain (other parts from reference TRBV28 and TRBJ2-7): DVKVTQSSRYLVKRTGEKVFLECVQDMDHENMFWYRQDPGLGLRLIYFSYDVKMKEKGDIPEGYSVSREKKERFSLILESASTNQTSMYLCASSLDRVPTYYEQYFGPGTRLTVT.

The chain couples TRBV5-1 to TRBJ2-1; D may correspond to TRBD1 or TRBD2 (6 bases each). There are 14 residues in the CDR3. Trimming pared 7 bases from V and 4 bases from J, leaving 15 bases between. Germline assignment: CDR1 SGHRS and CDR2 YFSETQ. The CDR3 protein is CASYRGDLYNEQFF. CDR3 DNA sequence: TGCGCCAGCTATAGGGGGGATCTTTACAATGAGCAGTTCTTC.

This clonotype was seen a handful of times. The chain joins TRBV5-1 to TRBJ2-6; 10 positions match TRBD2. Trimming cost V 2 bases and J 0 bases; bases outside gene matches: 2. CDR3 length: 17 amino acids. In germline, CDR1 is SGHRS, CDR2 YFSETQ. CDR3 in DNA: TGCGCCAGCAGCTTAACTAGCGGGGTCTCTGGGGCCAACGTCCTGACTTTC. Encoded protein: CASSLTSGVSGANVLTF.

This clonotype was counted only a few times. The chain couples TRBV20-1 to TRBJ2-1; possibly TRBD1 for D (6 bases). V lost 3 bases to trimming and J lost 9 bases, with 12 bases between them. Germline V lookup: CDR1 DFQATT, CDR2 SNEGSKA (reference sequence). This CDR3 comprises 12 residues. CDR3 residues: CSASVGGSEQFF. CDR3 nucleotides: TGCAGTGCTAGTGTAGGGGGAAGTGAGCAGTTCTTC.

The chain links TRBV6-5 to TRBJ1-3; D is unclear. V lost 0 bases and J lost 0, with 9 bases in between. The CDR3 extends over 16 amino acids. Germline CDR1 is MNHEY and CDR2 is SVGAGI. CDR3 bases: TGTGCCAGCAGTTACTCTATTTCCTCCTCTGGAAACACCATATATTTT. It yields the protein CASSYSISSSGNTIYF.

This clonotype appeared a few times. V and J are TRBV11-2 and TRBJ2-2, with a tentative D call TRBD2 (6 bases). Germline CDR1 is SGHAT and CDR2 is FQNNGV. V gave up 0 bases and J gave up 9 bases, with 11 bases separating them. This CDR3 has 14 residues. CDR3 sequence: CASSLDAGSWELFF. DNA of the CDR3: TGTGCCAGCAGCTTAGATGCGGGGTCCTGGGAGCTGTTTTTT.

In this sample, this clonotype turned up many times. The V and J genes are TRBV27 and TRBJ2-1, with D perhaps being TRBD1 or TRBD2 (6 bases each). In germline, CDR1 is MNHEY, CDR2 SMNVEV (reference sequence). Deletions cut 3 bases from V and 2 bases from J, with 14 bases between. The length of the CDR3 is 16 residues. DNA for the CDR3: TGTGCCAGCAGTTTGGCTCACAGGGAGGCCTACAATGAGCAGTTCTTC. Encoded protein: CASSLAHREAYNEQFF.

The rearrangement joins TRBV15 to TRBJ1-4, with a tentative D call TRBD1 (5 bases). Germline values: CDR1 LNHNV, CDR2 YYDKDF (reference sequence). Trimming removed 7 bases at V and 0 bases at J, with 12 bases between. The CDR3 is made up of 15 amino acids. CDR3 DNA sequence: TGTGCCACCAATGAGGGGCGGCCAACTAATGAAAAACTGTTTTTT. This gives the protein CATNEGRPTNEKLFF.

The chain links TRBV29-1 to TRBJ2-3; TRBD2 matches 13 bases. The CDR3 contains 19 residues. Germline-derived CDR1 and CDR2 are SQVTM and ANQGSEA. The V segment lost 7 bases and the J segment 2 bases; nucleotides outside the gene matches: 18. CDR3 amino acids: CSAGTSGAYNEQFTDTQYF. CDR3 coding DNA: TGCAGCGCGGGGACTAGCGGGGCTTACAATGAGCAGTTCACAGATACGCAGTATTTT.

This rearrangement joins TRBV4-2 to TRBJ2-1; TRBD2 matches 16 bases. CDR3 length: 17 amino acids. J lost 9 bases, V lost 2 bases, and 7 bases had no gene match. The germline CDR1 and CDR2 sequences are LGHNA and YNFKEQ. The CDR3 DNA is TGTGCCAGCAGCCAACTTAGGGGACTAGCGGGAGGGGGTGAGCAGTTCTTC. Protein product: CASSQLRGLAGGGEQFF.

This clonotype was recorded at least ten times. The chain has TRBV6-1 and TRBJ1-2, with D perhaps matching TRBD1 (5 bases). Trimming took off 3 bases at V and 4 bases at J, with 9 bases between the two ends. CDR3 length equals 13 residues. Per the germline V gene, CDR1 is MNHNS and CDR2 is SASEGT. The CDR3 here is CASSDWGSYGYTF. CDR3 DNA: TGTGCCAGCAGTGATTGGGGGTCCTATGGCTACACCTTC.

Remarks on this clonotype: Since a much larger clone is just one base distant, this may be a read error. The V gene is TRBV2, the J gene TRBJ2-5; TRBD2 matches 13 bases. Germline values: CDR1 SNHLY, CDR2 FYNNEI. Unmatched junction bases numbered 6, after V lost 5 bases and J lost 12 bases. The CDR3 length is 13 residues. DNA for the CDR3: TGTGCCAGCAGTCGACTAGCGGGAGGAGTAGAGTACTTC. Translating gives CASSRLAGGVEYF.

The chain carries TRBV12-3 or TRBV12-4 and TRBJ1-1; possibly TRBD1 for D (5 bases). The CDR3 has 17 residues. Trimming took 0 bases from V and 0 from J, leaving 14 bases between them. The CDR3 DNA is TGTGCCAGCAGTTTAGCCGGGGCGAGGAGAATGAACACTGAAGCTTTCTTT. Its translation: CASSLAGARRMNTEAFF.

The genes are TRBV24-1 and TRBJ1-2; no reliable D call. Trimming cost V 4 bases and J 9 bases, with 2 bases left between them. The CDR3 has 9 amino acids. Germline V CDR1 and CDR2: KGHDR, SFDVKD. The CDR3 DNA sequence: TGTGCCACCAGTGAATGCTACACCTTC. This translates into CATSECYTF.

The sample holds one count of this clonotype. This rearrangement joins TRBV20-1 to TRBJ2-7; 8 nucleotides line up with TRBD1. Per the germline V gene, CDR1 is DFQATT and CDR2 is SNEGSKA (reference sequence). CDR3 length: 12 amino acids. V dropped 2 bases and J dropped 7; count of bases not matched to a gene: 4. In nucleotides, the CDR3 is TGCAGTGCTAGACAGGGGGCCAATGAGCAGTACTTC. Protein sequence: CSARQGANEQYF.

This clonotype was seen a handful of times. The chain is built from TRBV29-1 and TRBJ2-2; 9 positions agree with TRBD1. Trimming removed 7 bases from V and 6 bases from J; junction bases left unmatched: 9. The V gene's germline CDR1 is SQVTM and CDR2 ANQGSEA. This CDR3 comprises 14 residues. CDR3 protein: CSGRDRDSSGELFF. CDR3 DNA sequence: TGCAGCGGCCGGGACAGGGATTCTTCCGGGGAGCTGTTTTTT.